This T cell receptor (beta chain) was documented in a study of blood T cell repertoires in COVID-19. As for the study in general: Specimens from acute and convalescent COVID-19 originated in the United States, Italy and Spain. T cells, B-cell-depleted T cells, or PBMCs provided the cDNA or gDNA that served as material.

Repertoires were generated with immunoSEQ multiplex PCR, while TCRdb's copy carries only in-frame clones and drops some. Of some 400,000 clones listed, roughly 89% are singletons. J was trimmed by 0 bases and V by 7 bases; bases with no gene match: 4. CDR3 size: 15 residues. CDR1 MRHNA and CDR2 SNTAGT come from the germline V gene. This sequence originates from a man in his late teens or twenties with active or convalescent COVID-19. The chain links TRBV6-4 to TRBJ2-7; 12 nucleotides agree with TRBD2. The source material was peripheral blood. The CDR3 here is CASIPTSGSSYEQYF. CDR3 nucleotide sequence: TGTGCCAGCATCCCGACTAGCGGGAGCTCCTACGAGCAGTACTTC.